The TCR beta chain under discussion was sequenced for a study of blood T cell repertoires in COVID-19. For the study at large: Sample material is recorded as cDNA or gDNA derived from T cells, B-cell-depleted T cells, or PBMCs.

As handled by the study authors: Nucleated cell counts were estimated from reference gene primer amplification. Generated by immunoSEQ multiplex PCR, the TCRdb table keeps only in-frame clones and is missing some. That table supplies the V and J calls and clone size; D and trimming were determined from the DNA. The sample has approximately 100,000 clones, around 85% seen once. With 1 base clipped from V and 5 bases from J, the junction kept 6 bases outside the gene matches. Germline CDR1 LGHNA, CDR2 YSLEER. The CDR3 has 18 amino acids. The receptor was derived from a woman aged 70-85 years with active or convalescent COVID-19. Sequencing used peripheral blood. This chain uses TRBV4-3 with TRBJ2-1; 15 bases map to TRBD2. Here the CDR3 DNA reads TGCGCCAGCAGCCAAGTCGGACTAGCGGGGGGGAAAAACAATGAGCAGTTCTTC. It encodes CASSQVGLAGGKNNEQFF.